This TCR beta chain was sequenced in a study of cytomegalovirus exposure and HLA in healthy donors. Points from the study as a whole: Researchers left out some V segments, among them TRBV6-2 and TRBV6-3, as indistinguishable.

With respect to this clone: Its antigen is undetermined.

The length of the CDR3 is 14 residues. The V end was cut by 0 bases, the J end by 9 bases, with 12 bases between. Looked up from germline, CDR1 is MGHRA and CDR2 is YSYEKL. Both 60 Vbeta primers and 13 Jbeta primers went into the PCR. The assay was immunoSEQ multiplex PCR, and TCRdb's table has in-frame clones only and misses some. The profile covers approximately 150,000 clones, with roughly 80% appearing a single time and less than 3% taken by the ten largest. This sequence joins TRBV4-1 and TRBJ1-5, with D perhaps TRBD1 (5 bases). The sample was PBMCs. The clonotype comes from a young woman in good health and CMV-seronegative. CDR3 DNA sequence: TGCGCCAGCAGCCAAGAGGGAGGCAGGGCGCCCCAGCATTTT. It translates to CASSQEGGRAPQHF.